The 11 T cell receptor beta chains in this list originate from one sample, sequenced in a study of blood T cell repertoires in COVID-19. Assay: immunoSEQ multiplex PCR; the TCRdb copy retains only in-frame clones and omits some. This table has roughly 98,000 clones, 75% to 90% appearing once. Sequencing input: peripheral blood. These receptors all stem from a human donor in a cohort sampled during active COVID-19.

The J gene is TRBJ1-1, the V gene TRBV10-3; TRBD1 is a possible D gene (6 bases). In germline, CDR1 is ENHRY, CDR2 SYGVKD. This CDR3 has 14 amino acids. The V and J ends lost 10 bases and 1 base respectively, with 16 bases between them. The CDR3 DNA follows: TGTGCCACGACGGGGGGCAGGGCGAACACTGAAGCTTTCTTT. Its translation: CATTGGRANTEAFF.

The V and J genes are TRBV13 and TRBJ1-2; D is unresolved. This CDR3 spans 14 amino acids. Trimming left V 7 bases short and J 8 bases short, with 20 bases between. The V gene's germline CDR1 is PRHDT and CDR2 FYEKMQ (reference sequence). CDR3 coding DNA: TGTGCCAGCACCACTGAGGATGAGGCTGGGGGCTACACCTTC. Protein product: CASTTEDEAGGYTF.

The chain uses TRBV18 and TRBJ2-5; 7 positions agree with TRBD1. This CDR3 spans 16 amino acids. After removal of 3 bases from V and 4 bases from J, the junction contained 11 bases not matched to a gene. Germline lookup yields CDR1 KGHSH and CDR2 LQKENI. The CDR3 DNA reads as TGTGCCAGCTCACCTAGCCGACAGGGAAGTGGAGAGACCCAGTACTTC. Protein: CASSPSRQGSGETQYF.

The CDR3, as DNA: TGCGCCAGCAGCTTGGACCCGGGGGTAGATACGCAGTATTTT. This gives the protein CASSLDPGVDTQYF. This rearrangement joins TRBV5-1 to TRBJ2-3, with D perhaps matching TRBD2 (6 bases). Trimming cost V 0 bases and J 5 bases, with 10 bases left between them. This CDR3 spans 14 amino acids. Germline CDR1 SGHRS, CDR2 YFSETQ.

This chain links TRBV2 with TRBJ1-2; D not resolved. Germline V CDR1 and CDR2: SNHLY, FYNNEI. The CDR3 covers 14 residues. V lost 4 bases, J lost 1 base, and 10 bases lay in between. In nucleotides, the CDR3 is TGTGCCAGCAGTGCCCAGTTAAATAACTATGGCTACACCTTC. Residues: CASSAQLNNYGYTF. The entire variable domain, with the rest obtained from reference TRBV2 and TRBJ1-2, is as follows: EPEVTQTPSHQVTQMGQEVILRCVPISNHLYFYWYRQILGQKVEFLVSFYNNEISEKSEIFDDQFSVERPDGSNFTLKIRSTKLEDSAMYFCASSAQLNNYGYTFGSGTRLTVV.

The chain joins TRBV21-1 to TRBJ2-1; the table calls TRBD2, which could not be checked here. TRBV21-1 is reported as a pseudogene. CDR3 length equals 16 residues. In DNA, the CDR3 is TGTGCCAGCCTGCAGAGGACTTATACTATCTACAATGAGCAGTTCTTC. Translating gives CASLQRTYTIYNEQFF.

The genes are TRBV28 and TRBJ1-1, with D hard to call. This CDR3 comprises 12 residues. Germline V CDR1 and CDR2: MDHEN, SYDVKM. Trimming cost V 1 base and J 6 bases, with 6 bases left between them. The CDR3 reads CASSLSSSEAFF. The DNA for the CDR3 is TGTGCCAGCAGTTTATCGTCTTCTGAAGCTTTCTTT.

The chain combines TRBV6-1 with TRBJ1-6; tentative D call: TRBD1 (5 bases). The CDR3 sequence is 20 residues long. V was shortened by 0 bases and J by 0 bases, with 18 bases between the two germline ends. Per the germline V gene, CDR1 is MNHNS and CDR2 is SASEGT. CDR3 DNA: TGTGCCAGCAGTGAAGCACCAGGGATCATTGTCGACTCCTATAATTCACCCCTCCACTTT. Amino acids: CASSEAPGIIVDSYNSPLHF.

The table lists this clone with a few counts. The chain uses TRBV3-1 (or the pseudogene TRBV3-2) and TRBJ1-1; D is uncertain. The V end was cut by 2 bases, the J end by 9 bases, with 10 bases between. Looked up from germline, CDR1 is LGHDT and CDR2 is YNNKEL (reference sequence). The CDR3 runs to 12 residues. The CDR3: CASSQNTGKAFF. In nucleotides, the CDR3 is TGTGCCAGCAGCCAAAATACGGGGAAAGCTTTCTTT.

This clone turned up a few times. V gene TRBV28 combines with J gene TRBJ1-1, with 7 nucleotides matching TRBD1. Per the germline V gene, CDR1 is MDHEN and CDR2 is SYDVKM. This CDR3 spans 16 amino acids. Unmatched junction bases numbered 5, after V lost 1 base and J lost 0 bases. CDR3 region: CASSLYRTGLNTEAFF. The CDR3 DNA reads TGTGCCAGCAGTTTATACCGGACAGGACTGAACACTGAAGCTTTCTTT.

This chain connects TRBV7-8 to TRBJ1-4; weak D call: TRBD1 (6 bases). The germline V gene has CDR1 SGHVS and CDR2 FQNEAQ. The CDR3 extends over 14 amino acids. The germline V and J ends were trimmed by 1 base and 6 bases, with 9 bases remaining between them. The CDR3 region has the DNA TGTGCCAGCAGCTTAGATGGGGGCCATGAAAAACTGTTTTTT. Encoded protein: CASSLDGGHEKLFF.